This T cell receptor (beta chain) emerged from a study of cytomegalovirus exposure and HLA in healthy donors. Study-level points and caveats: According to a subsequent analysis, TCR clusters identified in the first cohort showed a tendency to co-occur across the roughly 120 validation repertoires.

This CDR3 has 16 amino acids. The V gene's germline CDR1 is GTSNPN and CDR2 SVGIG (reference sequence). Deletions cut 4 bases from V and 2 bases from J, with 19 bases between. Assay: immunoSEQ multiplex PCR; the TCRdb copy retains only in-frame clones and omits some. This table holds around 120,000 clones, about 87% found once. About this clone itself: Its antigen is unidentified.

The chain carries TRBV30 and TRBJ2-3; TRBD1 is a possible D gene (6 bases). The receptor was derived from a woman in her late teens or twenties in good health and CMV-seronegative. Specimen: PBMCs. The CDR3 nucleotides read TGTGCCTGGAACGCGGGCCAGGGGACATACACAGATACGCAGTATTTT. This gives the protein CAWNAGQGTYTDTQYF.